These 12 T cell receptor beta chains came from one sample sequenced in a study of blood T cell repertoires in COVID-19. Libraries were prepared by immunoSEQ multiplex PCR; TCRdb keeps only in-frame clonotypes and omits some of them. The data contain 130,000 to 150,000 clones, around 85% of them singletons. Material for sequencing was peripheral blood. The receptors originated from a woman aged 80 or older with acute or convalescent COVID-19.

This clone was detected only a few times. V and J are TRBV15 and TRBJ1-2; no definite D call. CDR1 and CDR2 (germline): LNHNV, YYDKDF (reference sequence). This CDR3 is 13 amino acids long. The V and J ends lost 6 bases and 4 bases respectively, with 12 bases between them. As DNA, the CDR3 is TGTGCCACCAGTTTCCCTAGCCGCTATGGCTACACCTTC. It is translated as CATSFPSRYGYTF.

V is TRBV7-2 and J is TRBJ1-1; 8 nucleotides line up with TRBD1. Per the germline V gene, CDR1 is SGHTA and CDR2 is FQGNSA. V trimming: 7 bases; J trimming: 6 bases; junction bases outside the gene matches: 10. The CDR3 length is 14 residues. CDR3 coding DNA: TGTGCCAGCAAGTCATTCAGGGGGCTCGCTGAAGCTTTCTTT. Protein sequence: CASKSFRGLAEAFF.

V and J are TRBV4-1 and TRBJ1-5; no reliable D call. V shed 0 bases and J shed 6 bases, with 9 bases lying between them. From germline, CDR1 is MGHRA and CDR2 YSYEKL. The CDR3 extends over 14 amino acids. DNA of the CDR3: TGCGCCAGCAGCCAAGAACAGAGTCGTCAGCCCCAGCATTTT. Translation gives CASSQEQSRQPQHF.

The chain uses TRBV19 and TRBJ2-5; 14 bases match TRBD2. The CDR3 has 16 residues. V lost 3 bases and J lost 5; bases outside the gene matches: 5. In germline, CDR1 is LNHDA, CDR2 SQIVND (reference sequence). The CDR3 protein is CASSILTSGGGETQYF. CDR3 nucleotide sequence: TGTGCCAGTAGTATCTTGACTAGCGGGGGGGGTGAGACCCAGTACTTC.

The chain employs TRBV9 and TRBJ1-2; TRBD1 might be the D (5 bases). The V end was cut by 2 bases, the J end by 8 bases, with 22 bases between. The CDR3 has 16 residues. Germline-derived CDR1 and CDR2 are SGDLS and YYNGEE. The DNA for the CDR3 is TGTGCCAGCAGCGTTTTTGGTGGCGGGGCCAGTCGGGGCTACACCTTC. Its protein is CASSVFGGGASRGYTF.

This clone occurred once. V usage is TRBV4-1 and J usage is TRBJ1-5, with D tentatively TRBD1 (6 bases). Deletions cut 0 bases from V and 4 bases from J, with 16 bases between. The germline V gene has CDR1 MGHRA and CDR2 YSYEKL. CDR3 length: 17 residues. CDR3: CASSQEVQGVRNQPQHF. CDR3 DNA: TGCGCCAGCAGCCAAGAGGTACAGGGCGTTAGGAATCAGCCCCAGCATTTT.

This clone rates as medium-sized. This chain joins TRBV7-9 and TRBJ1-5, with a possible D match to TRBD1 (5 bases). The CDR3 is made up of 14 amino acids. V lost 5 bases to trimming and J lost 1 base, with 9 bases between them. In germline, CDR1 is SEHNR, CDR2 FQNEAQ (reference sequence). CDR3 coding DNA: TGTGCCAGCAGCGCGGGGGTGAGCAATCAGCCCCAGCATTTT. It is translated as CASSAGVSNQPQHF.

The chain recombines TRBV7-9 with TRBJ2-2, with D possibly TRBD1 on 8 matching bases. V shed 5 bases and J shed 4 bases, with 20 bases lying between them. Germline-derived CDR1 and CDR2 are SEHNR and FQNEAQ (reference sequence). The length of the CDR3 is 17 residues. CDR3 DNA sequence: TGTGCCAGCAGCCTACTGGGGGGGACAGGCCTCACCGGGGAGCTGTTTTTT. This encodes CASSLLGGTGLTGELFF.

The rearrangement joins TRBV7-6 to TRBJ1-6; 9 nucleotides match TRBD1. This CDR3 is built from 14 residues. CDR1 is SGHVS, CDR2 FNYEAQ, per germline. V lost 4 bases to trimming and J lost 7 bases; unmatched junction nucleotides: 2. The DNA for the CDR3 is TGTGCCAGCAGCTCGGGACAGGGAAATTCACCCCTCCACTTT. This gives the protein CASSSGQGNSPLHF. Complete variable domain (other parts from reference TRBV7-6 and TRBJ1-6): GAGVSQSPRYKVTKRGQDVALRCDPISGHVSLYWYRQALGQGPEFLTYFNYEAQQDKSGLPNDRFSAERPEGSISTLTIQRTEQRDSAMYRCASSSGQGNSPLHFGNGTRLTVT.

V is TRBV2 and J is TRBJ1-3; D ambiguous. The V end lost 3 bases, the J end lost 0 bases, and 6 bases lay between the germline ends. Germline CDR1 is SNHLY and CDR2 is FYNNEI. The CDR3 is 14 amino acids. CDR3 residues: CASSDIDSGNTIYF. CDR3 in DNA: TGTGCCAGCAGTGACATAGACTCTGGAAACACCATATATTTT.

The J gene is TRBJ1-2, the V gene TRBV3-1 (or the pseudogene TRBV3-2), with D possibly matching TRBD1 (6 bases). The V gene's germline CDR1 is LGHDT and CDR2 YNNKEL (reference sequence). CDR3 length equals 16 residues. The V and J ends lost 5 bases and 7 bases respectively, with 23 bases between them. The CDR3, as DNA: TGTGCCAGCAGCGTCCCCCAGGGGCCGCGAGGTGGTGGCTACACCTTC. This gives the protein CASSVPQGPRGGGYTF.

The V and J genes are TRBV7-9 and TRBJ2-7, with 8 bases aligning to TRBD1. Germline V gene sequence: CDR1 SEHNR, CDR2 FQNEAQ (reference sequence). The CDR3 covers 15 residues. J was trimmed by 3 bases and V by 5 bases; bases with no gene match: 9. The CDR3 spells CASSPRTGLLYEQYF. Written as DNA, the CDR3 is TGTGCCAGCAGCCCCAGGACAGGGCTCCTCTACGAGCAGTACTTC.